These 5 T cell receptor beta chains came from one sample sequenced in a study of T cell clones after liver transplantation (dated by TCRdb to between 2019 and 2020). Per the publication, the time point label means: pre-transplant. The library was prepared using the immunoSEQ multiplex PCR assay. In its TCRdb copy, this immuneACCESS table keeps in-frame sequences only and misses some clones. Where compared with another copy, unresolved V genes explain less than half of these, and the others have no known cause. This sample gives around 20,000 clones in total; about 90% of them show up just once. The ten largest account for 10% to 15% of the sample. The specimen was CD8+ T cells from blood, collected before liver transplant. The receptors stem from a human donor who received a liver transplant.

The gene calls are TRBV10-1 and TRBJ2-1, with unresolved D. The ends were cut back, 4 bases at V and 1 base at J, with 2 bases in the middle. This CDR3 spans 12 amino acids. Germline V gene sequence: CDR1 WNHNN, CDR2 SYGVQD (reference sequence). The DNA for the CDR3 is TGCGCCAGCAGTGGGTCCTACAATGAGCAGTTCTTC. This sequence encodes CASSGSYNEQFF.

The chain carries TRBV6-5 and TRBJ2-3, with unresolved D. Germline CDR1 MNHEY, CDR2 SVGAGI. The CDR3 consists of 14 residues. Trimming shortened V by 5 bases and J by 5 bases, and 14 bases separated the two germline ends. CDR3 amino acids: CASSQRSRIDTQYF. The CDR3 DNA is TGTGCCAGCAGTCAACGCTCTAGAATAGATACGCAGTATTTT.

This chain links TRBV4-3 with TRBJ1-4; D is ambiguous. The CDR3 totals 14 residues. The germline gives CDR1 LGHNA, CDR2 YSLEER. V was shortened by 1 base and J by 8 bases, with 11 bases between the two germline ends. Here the CDR3 reads CASSQGPLGEKLFF. The CDR3 coding sequence is TGCGCCAGCAGCCAAGGCCCCCTGGGGGAAAAACTGTTTTTT.

This chain connects TRBV7-9 to TRBJ2-7; tentatively, D is TRBD1 (5 bases). The CDR3 totals 16 residues. Germline values: CDR1 SEHNR, CDR2 FQNEAQ (reference sequence). V was clipped by 4 bases and J by 3 bases, with 19 bases between them. For the CDR3, the DNA is TGTGCCAGCAGCTCCATATCTGGGGCAGGGCTCTACGAGCAGTACTTC. Translating it yields CASSSISGAGLYEQYF.

The V call is TRBV7-9, the J call TRBJ2-1; 15 bases fit TRBD2. The CDR3 has 18 residues. Germline V gene data show CDR1 as SEHNR and CDR2 as FQNEAQ (reference sequence). Trimming removed 3 bases from V and 3 bases from J; junction bases left unmatched: 6. CDR3 coding DNA: TGTGCCAGCAGCTTTACGGGACTAGCGGGAGGTTACTACAATGAGCAGTTCTTC. This codes for CASSFTGLAGGYYNEQFF.